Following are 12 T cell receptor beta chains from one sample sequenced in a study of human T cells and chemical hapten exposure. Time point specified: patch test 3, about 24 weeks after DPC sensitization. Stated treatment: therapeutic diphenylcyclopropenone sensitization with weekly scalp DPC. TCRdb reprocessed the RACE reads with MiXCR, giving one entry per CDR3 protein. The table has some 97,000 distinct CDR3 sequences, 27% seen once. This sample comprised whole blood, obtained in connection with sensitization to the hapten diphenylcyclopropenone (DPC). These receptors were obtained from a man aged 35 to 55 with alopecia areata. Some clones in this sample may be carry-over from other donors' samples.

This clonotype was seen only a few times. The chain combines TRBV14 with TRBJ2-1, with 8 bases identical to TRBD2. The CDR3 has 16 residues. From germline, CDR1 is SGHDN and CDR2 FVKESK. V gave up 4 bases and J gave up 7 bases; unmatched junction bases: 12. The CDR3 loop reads CASSLPGFSGGNEQFF. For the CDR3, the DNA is TGTGCCAGCAGCCTCCCCGGCTTCTCGGGGGGGAATGAGCAGTTCTTC.

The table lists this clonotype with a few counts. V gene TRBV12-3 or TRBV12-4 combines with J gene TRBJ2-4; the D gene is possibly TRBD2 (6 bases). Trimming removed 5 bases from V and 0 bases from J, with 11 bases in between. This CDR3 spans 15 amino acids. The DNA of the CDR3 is TGTGCCAGCAGTCCCGGGACTCTAGCCAAAAACATTCAGTACTTC. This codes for CASSPGTLAKNIQYF.

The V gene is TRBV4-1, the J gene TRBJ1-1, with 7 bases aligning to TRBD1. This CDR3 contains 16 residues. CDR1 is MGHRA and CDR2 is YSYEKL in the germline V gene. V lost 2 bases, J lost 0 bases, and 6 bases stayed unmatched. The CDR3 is CASSQPRQGMNTEAFF. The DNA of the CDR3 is TGCGCCAGCAGCCAACCTAGACAGGGAATGAACACTGAAGCTTTCTTT.

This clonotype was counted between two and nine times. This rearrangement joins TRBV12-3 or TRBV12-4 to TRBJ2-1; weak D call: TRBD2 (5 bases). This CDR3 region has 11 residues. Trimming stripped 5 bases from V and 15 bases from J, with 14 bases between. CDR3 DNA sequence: TGTGCCAGCAGTCCGGGATTAGGTGGGTTCTTC. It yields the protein CASSPGLGGFF.

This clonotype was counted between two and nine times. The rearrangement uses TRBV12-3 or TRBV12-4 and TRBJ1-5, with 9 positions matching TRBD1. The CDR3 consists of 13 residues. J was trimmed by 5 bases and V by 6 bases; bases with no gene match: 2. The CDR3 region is CASRGQGYQPQHF. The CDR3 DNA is TGTGCCAGCAGGGGACAGGGCTATCAGCCCCAGCATTTT.

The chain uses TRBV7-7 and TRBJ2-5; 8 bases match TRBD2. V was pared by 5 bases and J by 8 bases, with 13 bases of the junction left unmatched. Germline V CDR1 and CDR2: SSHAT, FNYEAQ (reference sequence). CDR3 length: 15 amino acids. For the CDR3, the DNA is TGTGCCAGCAGCCCCCAGACGGGGGGGAGGGGTACCCAGTACTTC. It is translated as CASSPQTGGRGTQYF.

CDR3 protein: CASSQPSGRQETQYF. CDR3 DNA: TGCGCCAGCAGCCAACCTAGCGGGAGGCAAGAGACCCAGTACTTC. The chain uses TRBV4-1 and TRBJ2-5, with TRBD2 matching 11 bases. The CDR3 is made up of 15 amino acids. The germline gives CDR1 MGHRA, CDR2 YSYEKL. V shed 2 bases and J 2 bases; nucleotides not matched to a gene: 1.

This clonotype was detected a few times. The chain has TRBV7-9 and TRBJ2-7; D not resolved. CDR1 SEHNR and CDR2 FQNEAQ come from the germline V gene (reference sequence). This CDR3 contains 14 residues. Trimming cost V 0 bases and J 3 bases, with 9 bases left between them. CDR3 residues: CASSLALRDYEQYF. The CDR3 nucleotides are TGTGCCAGCAGCTTAGCGCTAAGGGACTACGAGCAGTACTTC.

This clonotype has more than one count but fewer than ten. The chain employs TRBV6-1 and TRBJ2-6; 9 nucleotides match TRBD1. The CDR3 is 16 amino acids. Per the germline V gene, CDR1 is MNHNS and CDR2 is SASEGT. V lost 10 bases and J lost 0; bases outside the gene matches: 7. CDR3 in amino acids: CATTGQGTSGANVLTF. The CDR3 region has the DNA TGTGCCACCACCGGACAGGGGACCTCTGGGGCCAACGTCCTGACTTTC.

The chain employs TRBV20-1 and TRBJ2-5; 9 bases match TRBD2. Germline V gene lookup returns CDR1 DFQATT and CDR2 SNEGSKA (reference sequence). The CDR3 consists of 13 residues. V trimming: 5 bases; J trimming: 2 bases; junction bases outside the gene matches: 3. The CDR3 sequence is CSAHSGGQETQYF. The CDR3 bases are TGCAGTGCTCATAGCGGGGGACAAGAGACCCAGTACTTC.

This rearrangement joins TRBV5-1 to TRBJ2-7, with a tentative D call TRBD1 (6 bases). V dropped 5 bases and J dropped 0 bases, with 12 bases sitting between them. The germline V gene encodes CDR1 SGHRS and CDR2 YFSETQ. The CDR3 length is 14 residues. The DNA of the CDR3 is TGCGCCAGCAGGCCGACAGGAAGCTCCTACGAGCAGTACTTC. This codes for CASRPTGSSYEQYF.

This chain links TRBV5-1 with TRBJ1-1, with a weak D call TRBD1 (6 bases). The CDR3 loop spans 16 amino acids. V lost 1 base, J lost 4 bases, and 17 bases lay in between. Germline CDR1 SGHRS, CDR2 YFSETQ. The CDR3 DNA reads TGCGCCAGCAGCTTGAATTCCGGGGGGGGCGGCACTGAAGCTTTCTTT. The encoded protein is CASSLNSGGGGTEAFF. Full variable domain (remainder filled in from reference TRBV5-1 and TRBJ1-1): KAGVTQTPRYLIKTRGQQVTLSCSPISGHRSVSWYQQTPGQGLQFLFEYFSETQRNKGNFPGRFSGRQFSNSRSEMNVSTLELGDSALYLCASSLNSGGGGTEAFFGQGTRLTVV.